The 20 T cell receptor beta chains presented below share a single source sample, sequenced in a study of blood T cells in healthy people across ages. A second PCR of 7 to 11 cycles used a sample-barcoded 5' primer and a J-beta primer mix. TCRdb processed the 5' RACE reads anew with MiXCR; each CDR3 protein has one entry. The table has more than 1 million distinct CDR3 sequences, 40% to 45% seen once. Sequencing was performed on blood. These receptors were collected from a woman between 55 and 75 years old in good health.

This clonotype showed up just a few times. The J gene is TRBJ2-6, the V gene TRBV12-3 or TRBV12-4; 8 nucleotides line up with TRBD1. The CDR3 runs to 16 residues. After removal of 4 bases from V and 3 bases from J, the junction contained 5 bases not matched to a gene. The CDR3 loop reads CASSSLRGRGANVLTF. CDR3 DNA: TGTGCCAGCAGTTCGCTCAGGGGGCGTGGGGCCAACGTCCTGACTTTC.

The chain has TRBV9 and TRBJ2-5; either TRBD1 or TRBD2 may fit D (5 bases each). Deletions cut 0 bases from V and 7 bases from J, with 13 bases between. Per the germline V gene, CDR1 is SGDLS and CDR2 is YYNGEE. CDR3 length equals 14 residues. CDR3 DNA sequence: TGTGCCAGCAGCGTAGCCGGGGCAAGGGGGACCCAGTACTTC. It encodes CASSVAGARGTQYF.

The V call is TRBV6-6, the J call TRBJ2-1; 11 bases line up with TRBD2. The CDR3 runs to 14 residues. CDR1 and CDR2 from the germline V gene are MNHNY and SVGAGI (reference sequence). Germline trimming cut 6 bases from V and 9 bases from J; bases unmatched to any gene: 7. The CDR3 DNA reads TGTGCCAGCAGGATGACTAGCGGGACAAGTGAGCAGTTCTTC. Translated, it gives CASRMTSGTSEQFF.

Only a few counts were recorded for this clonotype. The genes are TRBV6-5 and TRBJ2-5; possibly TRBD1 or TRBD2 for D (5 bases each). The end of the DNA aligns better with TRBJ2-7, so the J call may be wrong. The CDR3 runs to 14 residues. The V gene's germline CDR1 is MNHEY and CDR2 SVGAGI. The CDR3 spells CASSYGDHLDEQYF. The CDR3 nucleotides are TGTGCCAGCAGTTACGGGGACCACCTTGACGAGCAGTACTTC.

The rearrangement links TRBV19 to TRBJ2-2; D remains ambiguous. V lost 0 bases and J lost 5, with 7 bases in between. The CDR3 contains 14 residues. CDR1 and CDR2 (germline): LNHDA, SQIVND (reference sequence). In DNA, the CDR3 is TGTGCCAGTAGTATAGATTCGGATACCGGGGAGCTGTTTTTT. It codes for CASSIDSDTGELFF.

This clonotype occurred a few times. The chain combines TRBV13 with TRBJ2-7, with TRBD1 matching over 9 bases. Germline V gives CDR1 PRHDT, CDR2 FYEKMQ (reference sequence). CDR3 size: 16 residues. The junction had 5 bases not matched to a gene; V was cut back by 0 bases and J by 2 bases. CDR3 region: CASSLGAGQGAYEQYF. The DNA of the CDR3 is TGTGCCAGCAGCTTAGGCGCGGGACAGGGCGCCTACGAGCAGTACTTC.

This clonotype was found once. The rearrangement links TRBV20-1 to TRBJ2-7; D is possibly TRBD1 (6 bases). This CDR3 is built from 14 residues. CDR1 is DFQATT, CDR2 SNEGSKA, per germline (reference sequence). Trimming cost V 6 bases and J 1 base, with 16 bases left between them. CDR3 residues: CSAPDRRKSYEQYF. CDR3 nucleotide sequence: TGCAGTGCCCCCGACAGGCGAAAGTCCTACGAGCAGTACTTC.

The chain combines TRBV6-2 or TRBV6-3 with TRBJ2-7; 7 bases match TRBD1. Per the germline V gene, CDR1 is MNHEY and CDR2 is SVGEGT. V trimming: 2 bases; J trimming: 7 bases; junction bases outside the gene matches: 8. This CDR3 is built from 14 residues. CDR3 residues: CASSYDRVLGEQYF. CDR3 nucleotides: TGTGCCAGCAGTTACGACAGGGTCTTGGGAGAGCAGTACTTC.

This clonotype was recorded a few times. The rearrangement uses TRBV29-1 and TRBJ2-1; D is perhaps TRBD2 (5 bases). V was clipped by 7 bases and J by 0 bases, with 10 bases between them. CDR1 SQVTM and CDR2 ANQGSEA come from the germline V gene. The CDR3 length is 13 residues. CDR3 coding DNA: TGCAGCGCCCAAGGACTCTCCTACAATGAGCAGTTCTTC. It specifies CSAQGLSYNEQFF.

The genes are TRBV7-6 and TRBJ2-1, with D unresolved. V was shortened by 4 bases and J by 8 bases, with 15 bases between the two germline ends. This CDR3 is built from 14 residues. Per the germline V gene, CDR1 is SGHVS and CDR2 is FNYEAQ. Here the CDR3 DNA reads TGTGCCAGCAGCTCCCGACCAGCTTACTATGAGCAGTTCTTC. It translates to CASSSRPAYYEQFF.

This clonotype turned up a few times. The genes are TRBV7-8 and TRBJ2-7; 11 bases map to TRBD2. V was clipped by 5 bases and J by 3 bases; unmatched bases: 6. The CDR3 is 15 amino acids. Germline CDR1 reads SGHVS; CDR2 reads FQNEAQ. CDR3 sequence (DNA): TGTGCCAGCAGCGCCACTAGCGGGAGTATCTACGAGCAGTACTTC. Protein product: CASSATSGSIYEQYF.

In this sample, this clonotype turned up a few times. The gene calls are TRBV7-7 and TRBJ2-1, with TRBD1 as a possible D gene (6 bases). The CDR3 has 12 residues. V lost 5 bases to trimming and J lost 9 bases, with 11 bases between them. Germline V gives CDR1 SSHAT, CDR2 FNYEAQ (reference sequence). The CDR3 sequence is CASSQSRGEQFF. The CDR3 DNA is TGTGCCAGCAGCCAGTCCAGGGGTGAGCAGTTCTTC.

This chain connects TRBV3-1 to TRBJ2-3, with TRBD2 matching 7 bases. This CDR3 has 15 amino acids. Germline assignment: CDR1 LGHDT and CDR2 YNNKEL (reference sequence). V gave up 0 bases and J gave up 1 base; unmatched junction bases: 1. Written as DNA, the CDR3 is TGTGCCAGCAGCCAAGAACTAGCGCGCACAGATACGCAGTATTTT. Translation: CASSQELARTDTQYF.

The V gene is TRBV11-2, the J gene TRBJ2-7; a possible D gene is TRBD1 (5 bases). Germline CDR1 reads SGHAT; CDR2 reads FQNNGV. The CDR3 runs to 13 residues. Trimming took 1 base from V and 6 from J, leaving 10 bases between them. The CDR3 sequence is CASSLGRVGEQYF. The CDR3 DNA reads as TGTGCCAGCAGCTTAGGCAGGGTAGGCGAGCAGTACTTC. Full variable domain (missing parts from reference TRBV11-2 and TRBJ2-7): EAGVAQSPRYKIIEKRQSVAFWCNPISGHATLYWYQQILGQGPKLLIQFQNNGVVDDSQLPKDRFSAERLKGVDSTLKIQPAKLEDSAVYLCASSLGRVGEQYFGPGTRLTVT.

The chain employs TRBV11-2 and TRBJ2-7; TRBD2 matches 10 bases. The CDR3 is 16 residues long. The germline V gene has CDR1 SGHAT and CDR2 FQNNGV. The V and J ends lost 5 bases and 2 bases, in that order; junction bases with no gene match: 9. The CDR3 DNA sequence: TGTGCCAGCAGCGGAGAGGCAGCGGGAGGGCCCTACGAGCAGTACTTC. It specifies CASSGEAAGGPYEQYF.

CDR3 amino acids: CASSQSGSTETQYF. CDR3 nucleotides: TGTGCCAGCAGCCAATCTGGCTCCACGGAGACCCAGTACTTC. The V gene is TRBV16, the J gene TRBJ2-7, with D unresolved. The end of the DNA is better explained by TRBJ2-5, so the J call may be wrong. Germline loops: CDR1 KGHSY, CDR2 FQNENV. The CDR3 spans 14 residues.

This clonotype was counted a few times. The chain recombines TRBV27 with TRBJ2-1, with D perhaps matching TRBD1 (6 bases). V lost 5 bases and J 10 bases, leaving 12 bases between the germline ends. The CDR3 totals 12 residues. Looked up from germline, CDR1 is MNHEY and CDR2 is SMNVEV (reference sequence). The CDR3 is CASSPSGTEQFF. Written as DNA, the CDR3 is TGTGCCAGCAGTCCCTCGGGGACAGAGCAGTTCTTC.

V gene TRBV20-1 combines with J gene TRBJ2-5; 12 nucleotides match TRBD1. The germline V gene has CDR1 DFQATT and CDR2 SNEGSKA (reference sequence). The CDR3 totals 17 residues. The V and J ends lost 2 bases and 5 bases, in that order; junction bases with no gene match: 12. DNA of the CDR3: TGCAGTGCTAGATTCTCGGGGACAGGGGGCTTAGGGGAGACCCAGTACTTC. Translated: CSARFSGTGGLGETQYF.

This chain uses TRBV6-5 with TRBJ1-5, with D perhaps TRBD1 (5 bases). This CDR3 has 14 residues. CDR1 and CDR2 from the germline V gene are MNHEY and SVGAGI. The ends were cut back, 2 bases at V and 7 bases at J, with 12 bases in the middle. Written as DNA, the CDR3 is TGTGCCAGCAGTTACGGGGGGATAGGCCAGCCCCAGCATTTT. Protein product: CASSYGGIGQPQHF.

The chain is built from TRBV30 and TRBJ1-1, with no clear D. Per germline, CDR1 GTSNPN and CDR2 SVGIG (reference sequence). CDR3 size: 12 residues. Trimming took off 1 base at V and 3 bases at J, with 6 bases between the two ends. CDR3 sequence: CAWSDRYTEAFF. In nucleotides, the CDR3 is TGTGCCTGGAGTGACCGGTACACTGAAGCTTTCTTT.